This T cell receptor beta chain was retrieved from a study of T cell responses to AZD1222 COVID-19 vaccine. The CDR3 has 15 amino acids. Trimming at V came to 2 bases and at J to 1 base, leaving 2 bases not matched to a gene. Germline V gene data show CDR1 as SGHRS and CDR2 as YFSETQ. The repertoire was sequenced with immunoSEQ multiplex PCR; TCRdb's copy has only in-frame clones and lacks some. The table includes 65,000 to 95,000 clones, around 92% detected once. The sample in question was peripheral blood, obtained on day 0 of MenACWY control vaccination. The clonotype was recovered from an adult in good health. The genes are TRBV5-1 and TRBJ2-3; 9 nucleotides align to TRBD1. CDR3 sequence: CASSLQGAGTDTQYF. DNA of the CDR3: TGCGCCAGCAGCTTACAGGGGGCAGGCACAGATACGCAGTATTTT.